These T cell receptor beta chains were read from a single sample in a study of blood T cell repertoires in COVID-19. Clones were sequenced by immunoSEQ multiplex PCR, and TCRdb holds only the in-frame ones, with some missing. The repertoire holds under 75,000 clones, around 86% seen once, with roughly a tenth in the top ten. The sequencing input was peripheral blood. These receptor sequences come from a woman aged 18-30 years with acute or convalescent COVID-19. CDR3s include the opening cysteine and the closing phenylalanine or tryptophan. The order of the fields is D gene, CDR3 length, clone size, J gene, V gene, CDR3 DNA, CDR3 protein. A D gene is named only where the DNA matches it firmly. Size tells how often a clone was seen (once, few, many) or the class of an expanded clone, and some rows leave it out.

D gene: TRBD1
CDR3 length: 12
clone size: -
J gene: TRBJ1-5
V gene: TRBV29-1
CDR3 DNA: TGCAGTGGGACAGGGAGGATGGAGCCCCAGCATTTT
CDR3 protein: CSGTGRMEPQHF

D gene: -
CDR3 length: 15
clone size: -
J gene: TRBJ2-5
V gene: TRBV18
CDR3 DNA: TGTGCCAGCTCACCACCGGGCTTGCGGGATACGACCCAGTACTTC
CDR3 protein: CASSPPGLRDTTQYF

D gene: -
CDR3 length: 12
clone size: -
J gene: TRBJ1-2
V gene: TRBV29-1
CDR3 DNA: TGCAGCGTTGAAGCAGGACAGTTTGGCTACACCTTC
CDR3 protein: CSVEAGQFGYTF

D gene: -
CDR3 length: 13
clone size: -
J gene: TRBJ2-1
V gene: TRBV29-1
CDR3 DNA: TGCAGCGTTGTTTTGCGGAGCTACAATGAGCAGTTCTTC
CDR3 protein: CSVVLRSYNEQFF

D gene: -
CDR3 length: 13
clone size: -
J gene: TRBJ2-5
V gene: TRBV30
CDR3 DNA: TGTGCCTGGAGTGTAGCTAGCTGGGAGACCCAGTACTTC
CDR3 protein: CAWSVASWETQYF

D gene: TRBD1
CDR3 length: 14
clone size: -
J gene: TRBJ2-3
V gene: TRBV9
CDR3 DNA: TGTGCCAGCGCACCGGGACAGCTCACAGATACGCAGTATTTT
CDR3 protein: CASAPGQLTDTQYF

D gene: -
CDR3 length: 18
clone size: -
J gene: TRBJ1-5
V gene: TRBV28
CDR3 DNA: TGTGCCAGCACCCTACGGTTCGTGGGGAAGCGGGAAGGTCAGCCCCAGCATTTT
CDR3 protein: CASTLRFVGKREGQPQHF

D gene: -
CDR3 length: 15
clone size: -
J gene: TRBJ2-2
V gene: TRBV6-5
CDR3 DNA: TGTGCCAGCACCACGGGACATGCGAACACCGGGGAGCTGTTTTTT
CDR3 protein: CASTTGHANTGELFF

D gene: -
CDR3 length: 14
clone size: few
J gene: TRBJ1-2
V gene: TRBV5-8
CDR3 DNA: TGTGCCAGCAGCGTACAAGGGGCAGACTATGGCTACACCTTC
CDR3 protein: CASSVQGADYGYTF

D gene: -
CDR3 length: 14
clone size: once
J gene: TRBJ1-2
V gene: TRBV19
CDR3 DNA: TGTGCCAGTAGTCTGACTGCGACCCAGGGCGGCTACACCTTC
CDR3 protein: CASSLTATQGGYTF

D gene: -
CDR3 length: 15
clone size: -
J gene: TRBJ2-2
V gene: TRBV6-4
CDR3 DNA: TGTGCCAGCAGTGACTCAGCAGGGAACACCGGGGAGCTGTTTTTT
CDR3 protein: CASSDSAGNTGELFF

D gene: TRBD1
CDR3 length: 13
clone size: -
J gene: TRBJ2-1
V gene: TRBV19
CDR3 DNA: TGTGCCAGTGGGGGGACAGGGCTATATGAGCAGTTCTTC
CDR3 protein: CASGGTGLYEQFF

D gene: TRBD2
CDR3 length: 16
clone size: -
J gene: TRBJ2-1
V gene: TRBV7-2
CDR3 DNA: TGTGCCAGCAGCTCCGCTAGCGGGAGGACCTACAATGAGCAGTTCTTC
CDR3 protein: CASSSASGRTYNEQFF

D gene: TRBD1
CDR3 length: 14
clone size: -
J gene: TRBJ2-7
V gene: TRBV16
CDR3 DNA: TGTGCCAGCAGCTACCGGGACAGGGTCTCCGAGCAGTACTTC
CDR3 protein: CASSYRDRVSEQYF

D gene: TRBD1
CDR3 length: 16
clone size: -
J gene: TRBJ1-6
V gene: TRBV5-8
CDR3 DNA: TGTGCCAGCAGCTTGCAAGGAGGGCAGGGGGATTCACCCCTCCACTTT
CDR3 protein: CASSLQGGQGDSPLHF

D gene: -
CDR3 length: 15
clone size: -
J gene: TRBJ1-3
V gene: TRBV4-1
CDR3 DNA: TGCGCCAGCAGTTACTCCCGGGACACCGGAAACACCATATATTTT
CDR3 protein: CASSYSRDTGNTIYF

D gene: TRBD1
CDR3 length: 14
clone size: -
J gene: TRBJ1-2
V gene: TRBV5-1
CDR3 DNA: TGCGCCAGCAGCCAGCAGGGACAGGGTTATGGCTACACCTTC
CDR3 protein: CASSQQGQGYGYTF

D gene: TRBD1
CDR3 length: 15
clone size: -
J gene: TRBJ2-3
V gene: TRBV4-1
CDR3 DNA: TGCGCCAGCAGCCAGGAGACAGGGTTGTTGAATACGCAGTATTTT
CDR3 protein: CASSQETGLLNTQYF

D gene: -
CDR3 length: 17
clone size: once
J gene: TRBJ1-2
V gene: TRBV7-8
CDR3 DNA: TGTGCCAGCAGCTCGCGCGGAGGGCTACACCAATCTTATGGCTACACCTTC
CDR3 protein: CASSSRGGLHQSYGYTF

D gene: -
CDR3 length: 15
clone size: -
J gene: TRBJ1-1
V gene: TRBV27
CDR3 DNA: TGTGCCAGCAGTTTATCTTCCTTATTGAACACTGAAGCTTTCTTT
CDR3 protein: CASSLSSLLNTEAFF

D gene: TRBD2
CDR3 length: 16
clone size: -
J gene: TRBJ2-3
V gene: TRBV10-1
CDR3 DNA: TGCGCCAGCAGTGAGTCGGCTAGCGGGAGCACAGATACGCAGTATTTT
CDR3 protein: CASSESASGSTDTQYF

D gene: -
CDR3 length: 16
clone size: -
J gene: TRBJ2-1
V gene: TRBV27
CDR3 DNA: TGTGCCAGCAGTCCCCGGGCGGGCAGCTCCTACAATGAGCAGTTCTTC
CDR3 protein: CASSPRAGSSYNEQFF

D gene: -
CDR3 length: 13
clone size: -
J gene: TRBJ2-7
V gene: TRBV2
CDR3 DNA: TGTGCCAGCAGTAAACAGGTATCCTACGAGCAGTACTTC
CDR3 protein: CASSKQVSYEQYF

D gene: TRBD1
CDR3 length: 14
clone size: -
J gene: TRBJ1-5
V gene: TRBV28
CDR3 DNA: TGTGCCAGCAGTGCAGGGGGCTACCATCAGCCCCAGCATTTT
CDR3 protein: CASSAGGYHQPQHF

D gene: -
CDR3 length: 14
clone size: -
J gene: TRBJ1-5
V gene: TRBV18
CDR3 DNA: TGTGCCAGCTCAACAGGGATAAGCAATCAGCCCCAGCATTTT
CDR3 protein: CASSTGISNQPQHF

D gene: -
CDR3 length: 17
clone size: -
J gene: TRBJ1-3
V gene: TRBV6-1
CDR3 DNA: TGTGCCAGCAGTGAAGTGCGGGGGGCTTCGTCTGGAAACACCATATATTTT
CDR3 protein: CASSEVRGASSGNTIYF

D gene: TRBD1
CDR3 length: 15
clone size: -
J gene: TRBJ1-5
V gene: TRBV5-1
CDR3 DNA: TGCGCCAGCAGCGCCGGGACAGCCGGCAATCAGCCCCAGCATTTT
CDR3 protein: CASSAGTAGNQPQHF

D gene: -
CDR3 length: 14
clone size: -
J gene: TRBJ2-3
V gene: TRBV10-2
CDR3 DNA: TGCGCCAGCGGAGGTGGGACTCGGACGGGTACGCAGTATTTT
CDR3 protein: CASGGGTRTGTQYF

D gene: -
CDR3 length: 15
clone size: few
J gene: TRBJ1-6
V gene: TRBV5-1
CDR3 DNA: TGCGCCAGCAGCCTCGGGACACCAGATAATTCACCCCTCCACTTT
CDR3 protein: CASSLGTPDNSPLHF

D gene: -
CDR3 length: 17
clone size: -
J gene: TRBJ2-6
V gene: TRBV2
CDR3 DNA: TGTGCCAGCAGCGAACTAGCCCCAACGGCTGGGGCCAACGTCCTGACTTTC
CDR3 protein: CASSELAPTAGANVLTF

D gene: TRBD1
CDR3 length: 16
clone size: few
J gene: TRBJ1-4
V gene: TRBV5-6
CDR3 DNA: TGTGCCAGCAGCCCTAGACAGGGAACAACTAATGAAAAACTGTTTTTT
CDR3 protein: CASSPRQGTTNEKLFF

D gene: -
CDR3 length: 18
clone size: -
J gene: TRBJ2-6
V gene: TRBV3-1/TRBV3-2
CDR3 DNA: TGTGCCAGCAGCCAAGGGTTTTTTGGGGGGACTGGGGCCAACGTCCTGACTTTC
CDR3 protein: CASSQGFFGGTGANVLTF

D gene: -
CDR3 length: 18
clone size: -
J gene: TRBJ1-1
V gene: TRBV13
CDR3 DNA: TGTGCCAGCAGCTTGTCCCGCGCTCGGACAGTTCGAAACGCTGAAGCTTTCTTT
CDR3 protein: CASSLSRARTVRNAEAFF

D gene: -
CDR3 length: 16
clone size: -
J gene: TRBJ2-2
V gene: TRBV7-8
CDR3 DNA: TGTGCCAGCAGCTTATCGCGAGTTCCGAACACCGGGGAGCTGTTTTTT
CDR3 protein: CASSLSRVPNTGELFF

D gene: -
CDR3 length: 13
clone size: once
J gene: TRBJ1-1
V gene: TRBV6-6
CDR3 DNA: TGTGCCAGCAGTTACTCGATGCCGGAGGAAGCTTTCTTT
CDR3 protein: CASSYSMPEEAFF

D gene: TRBD1
CDR3 length: 14
clone size: -
J gene: TRBJ2-4
V gene: TRBV6-2/TRBV6-3
CDR3 DNA: TGTGCCAGCAGTCCGGGACAGGGGTTATACATTCAGTACTTC
CDR3 protein: CASSPGQGLYIQYF

D gene: -
CDR3 length: 16
clone size: once
J gene: TRBJ2-3
V gene: TRBV7-2
CDR3 DNA: TGTGCCAGCAGCCAGCAAAGCGGATGGGGAGTGGATACGCAGTATTTT
CDR3 protein: CASSQQSGWGVDTQYF

D gene: -
CDR3 length: 14
clone size: -
J gene: TRBJ2-5
V gene: TRBV2
CDR3 DNA: TGTGCCAGCAGTGGAGACCAGGGGCAAGAGACCCAGTACTTC
CDR3 protein: CASSGDQGQETQYF

D gene: TRBD1
CDR3 length: 16
clone size: -
J gene: TRBJ2-1
V gene: TRBV7-6
CDR3 DNA: TGTGCCAGCAGCTTAGTCCAGGGGGCCGCCTACAATGAGCAGTTCTTC
CDR3 protein: CASSLVQGAAYNEQFF

D gene: TRBD2
CDR3 length: 16
clone size: once
J gene: TRBJ2-3
V gene: TRBV9
CDR3 DNA: TGTGCCAGCAGCAAGAGCGGGAGTTATGCGACAGATACGCAGTATTTT
CDR3 protein: CASSKSGSYATDTQYF

D gene: -
CDR3 length: 13
clone size: -
J gene: TRBJ1-2
V gene: TRBV6-5
CDR3 DNA: TGTGCCAGCAGTTACCAGCAGGGGACGAGCTACACCTTC
CDR3 protein: CASSYQQGTSYTF

D gene: -
CDR3 length: 15
clone size: -
J gene: TRBJ2-3
V gene: TRBV29-1
CDR3 DNA: TGCAGCGTTGAAGTCCCCAGGGCAGTAGGAGATACGCAGTATTTT
CDR3 protein: CSVEVPRAVGDTQYF

D gene: -
CDR3 length: 14
clone size: -
J gene: TRBJ2-1
V gene: TRBV7-2
CDR3 DNA: TGTGCCAGCAGCCCCCCCTCCCGGGACAATGAGCAGTTCTTC
CDR3 protein: CASSPPSRDNEQFF

D gene: -
CDR3 length: 11
clone size: -
J gene: TRBJ1-1
V gene: TRBV30
CDR3 DNA: TGTGCCTTTACGGGATTCACTGAAGCTTTCTTT
CDR3 protein: CAFTGFTEAFF

D gene: -
CDR3 length: 14
clone size: once
J gene: TRBJ1-3
V gene: TRBV28
CDR3 DNA: TGTGCCAGCAGGGTGGTCGGGGGGCTTGACACCATATATTTT
CDR3 protein: CASRVVGGLDTIYF

D gene: -
CDR3 length: 15
clone size: -
J gene: TRBJ2-2
V gene: TRBV11-2
CDR3 DNA: TGTGCCAGCAGGGCGATCAGGGGCGGCACCGGGGAGCTGTTTTTT
CDR3 protein: CASRAIRGGTGELFF

D gene: TRBD2
CDR3 length: 15
clone size: once
J gene: TRBJ2-1
V gene: TRBV19
CDR3 DNA: TGTGCCAGTAGTTCGACTAGCGGGAGTATCAATGAGCAGTTCTTC
CDR3 protein: CASSSTSGSINEQFF

D gene: TRBD1
CDR3 length: 15
clone size: -
J gene: TRBJ1-1
V gene: TRBV5-1
CDR3 DNA: TGCGCCAGCAGCCCGGGACAGGTACTGAACACTGAAGCTTTCTTT
CDR3 protein: CASSPGQVLNTEAFF

D gene: TRBD1
CDR3 length: 15
clone size: -
J gene: TRBJ1-3
V gene: TRBV5-8
CDR3 DNA: TGTGCCAGCAGACCCTACAGGGGGACTGGAAACACCATATATTTT
CDR3 protein: CASRPYRGTGNTIYF

D gene: -
CDR3 length: 13
clone size: -
J gene: TRBJ2-5
V gene: TRBV25-1
CDR3 DNA: TGTGCCAGCAGTGAAGGACAGAAAGAGACCCAGTACTTC
CDR3 protein: CASSEGQKETQYF

D gene: TRBD1
CDR3 length: 17
clone size: -
J gene: TRBJ1-1
V gene: TRBV19
CDR3 DNA: TGTGCCAGTAGTATGACCCTGACAGGGTTATTGAACACTGAAGCTTTCTTT
CDR3 protein: CASSMTLTGLLNTEAFF

D gene: TRBD2
CDR3 length: 20
clone size: -
J gene: TRBJ2-6
V gene: TRBV3-1/TRBV3-2
CDR3 DNA: TGTGCCAGCAGCCCCCCCGGGGGGTATGCCGGCGGGGCTGGGGCCAACGTCCTGACTTTC
CDR3 protein: CASSPPGGYAGGAGANVLTF